This T cell receptor beta chain was identified during a study of OX40 agonist ivuxolimab in advanced cancers. Some background on the complete study: The costimulatory receptor OX40 (CD134) was targeted by ivuxolimab, a fully human IgG2 agonistic monoclonal antibody. Intravenous ivuxolimab was administered to patients every 2 weeks at six dose levels: 0.01, 0.1, 0.3, 1.5, 3 and 10 mg/kg. Of the roughly 51 patients in dose escalation, around 19 had hepatocellular carcinoma, around 15 had melanoma, 9 had renal cell carcinoma and 9 had head and neck cancer. A male proportion of roughly 80% and a mean age of roughly 55 years, ranging from about 23 to 90, were recorded for the dose-escalation cohort. Patients were allowed to have had prior anti-PD-1, anti-PD-L1 or anti-CTLA-4 therapy, and about 40% of the dose-escalation patients had been treated with checkpoint inhibitors. Partial responses occurred in three dose-escalation patients, of whom one had hepatocellular carcinoma and two had cutaneous melanoma. Peripheral TCRbeta sequencing aimed to test whether ivuxolimab altered TCR sequence diversity and caused clonal T-cell expansion. The paper covers the monotherapy dose-escalation part of the phase I ivuxolimab trial, which included N ≈ 50 patients. The full study reports these points: In partial responders in the 0.1-3.0 mg/kg groups, normalized peripheral clonal expansion was found to be among the lowest, especially among CD8+ T cells. At doses of 0.1 to 3.0 mg/kg, clonal expansion of both CD4+ and CD8+ T cells in blood was seen between baseline and week 6. Which antigens the clonally expanded peripheral T cells were specific for was not determined. Low levels of normalized T-cell clonal expansion were also seen in some patients who did not respond. After ivuxolimab, more expanded clones were found on average in CD8+ T cells than in CD4+ T cells.

Patients with a history of autoimmune disease or receiving systemic immunosuppression were excluded from the trial. Peripheral blood for TCR sequencing was collected from all dose cohorts at baseline, on cycle 4 day 1, and on cycle 7 day 1. The samples were taken from a phase I, first-in-human, multicenter, open-label dose-escalation trial of ivuxolimab. The trial enrolled adults with locally advanced or metastatic head and neck squamous cell, hepatocellular, melanoma or renal cell carcinoma. CD4+ and CD8+ T cells were sorted separately from peripheral blood before TCR sequencing. The germline V gene supplies CDR1 MNHEY and CDR2 SVGAGI. Reading from cysteine to phenylalanine, the CDR3 counts 16 amino acids. The read is trimmed to its CDR3 DNA, 48 bases read in frame from base 1. The germline V and J ends show losses of 2 bases and 0 bases respectively, and no gene match explains 4 bases of the junction.

For sequencing of the TCRbeta CDR3 region, genomic DNA was extracted from the sorted cells. TCRbeta CDR3 regions were sequenced using the immunoSEQ Assay. The immuneACCESS repertoire file appears here via TCRdb, limited to in-frame rearrangements. These files lack a portion of the clones; in checked studies, under half of the deficit traces to unresolved V genes, and the cause of the others is not known. The sample table lists 14,000 to 15,000 clones, about 90% of them with a count of one. The top ten hold 20% to 30% of the sample. Concerning this clone: It has no known antigen specificity. No base qualities exist here, and no much larger clone lies one base off it.

This TCR was sampled from an adult with an advanced solid tumor such as melanoma, head and neck, liver or kidney cancer. Sequencing used CD4+ or CD8+ T cells sorted from blood, obtained in a trial of the OX40 agonist ivuxolimab. The receptor chain draws on TRBV6-5 and TRBJ1-5, with 7 junctional bases fitting TRBD1. The CDR3: CASSYDRDNSNQPQHF. The nucleotides are TGTGCCAGCAGTTACGACAGGGACAATAGCAATCAGCCCCAGCATTTT.